One and the same sample provided the 18 T cell receptor beta chains below, sequenced in a study of blood T cell repertoires in COVID-19 (dated by TCRdb to the early 2020s). The library was generated by the immunoSEQ multiplex PCR assay. TCRdb took this table from immuneACCESS and kept in-frame rearrangements with V and J called. Such tables lack part of the clones; where checked against another copy, unresolved V genes explain under half of the gap, and the rest is unexplained. The sample contains 170,000 or so clones, roughly 87% of them found a single time. The ten largest clones take up roughly 7% of the sample. Sequenced material: PBMCs or T cells enriched from blood (not recorded which). The receptors were gathered from a woman in her fifties or sixties who had recovered from COVID-19.

This sequence joins TRBV2 and TRBJ1-5; 8 bases are a match to TRBD1. J was trimmed by 6 bases and V by 6 bases; bases with no gene match: 7. Germline V lookup: CDR1 SNHLY, CDR2 FYNNEI. This CDR3 is 14 amino acids long. Here the CDR3 DNA reads TGTGCCAGCAGGATCAGGGGGCTAGTTCAGCCCCAGCATTTT. Its protein is CASRIRGLVQPQHF.

The chain couples TRBV2 to TRBJ2-2; the D gene is possibly TRBD2 (5 bases). CDR1 and CDR2 (germline): SNHLY, FYNNEI. The CDR3 covers 17 residues. V was clipped by 6 bases and J by 1 base, with 18 bases between them. The CDR3 region is CASRPPGIRVNTGELFF. The CDR3 region has the DNA TGTGCCAGCAGGCCCCCCGGGATCCGAGTGAACACCGGGGAGCTGTTTTTT.

This chain links TRBV11-2 with TRBJ2-6; maybe TRBD1 (5 bases). This CDR3 spans 16 amino acids. V lost 3 bases and J lost 4, with 13 bases in between. Germline-derived CDR1 and CDR2 are SGHAT and FQNNGV. The CDR3 bases are TGTGCCAGCAGCTTCTATAGGGGTTTAGGGGCCAACGTCCTGACTTTC. Protein sequence: CASSFYRGLGANVLTF. Full variable domain (rest looked up from reference TRBV11-2 and TRBJ2-6): EAGVAQSPRYKIIEKRQSVAFWCNPISGHATLYWYQQILGQGPKLLIQFQNNGVVDDSQLPKDRFSAERLKGVDSTLKIQPAKLEDSAVYLCASSFYRGLGANVLTFGAGSRLTVL.

The rearrangement uses TRBV12-3 or TRBV12-4 and TRBJ2-1, with D unresolved. The germline V and J ends were trimmed by 1 base and 10 bases, with 5 bases remaining between them. The CDR3 spans 11 residues. The CDR3 is CASSLGAEQFF. In DNA, the CDR3 is TGTGCCAGCAGTTTAGGAGCGGAGCAGTTCTTC.

This rearrangement joins TRBV5-5 to TRBJ1-1, with a tentative D call TRBD1 (6 bases). The V gene lost 4 bases and the J gene lost 8 bases, with 9 bases spanning the gap. Per the germline V gene, CDR1 is SGHKS and CDR2 is YYEKEE (reference sequence). This CDR3 region has 11 residues. CDR3: CASSLGQEAFF. As DNA, the CDR3 is TGTGCCAGCAGCCTTGGACAGGAAGCTTTCTTT.

The chain joins TRBV10-3 to TRBJ2-7; 11 bases are shared with TRBD2. CDR1 and CDR2 from the germline V gene are ENHRY and SYGVKD. This CDR3 contains 14 residues. V shed 6 bases, J shed 4 bases, and the junction held 5 bases outside the gene matches. This CDR3 is CAIRGTSGSYEQYF. CDR3 coding DNA: TGTGCCATCAGGGGGACTAGCGGCTCTTACGAGCAGTACTTC.

The V and J genes are TRBV6-1 and TRBJ2-7; D is possibly TRBD2 (5 bases). Germline CDR1 and CDR2: MNHNS and SASEGT. V was trimmed by 3 bases and J by 7 bases, leaving 13 bases between them. CDR3 size: 13 residues. The CDR3 here is CASSDGLYGEQYF. CDR3 DNA: TGTGCCAGCAGTGACGGACTGTATGGAGAGCAGTACTTC.

The gene calls are TRBV5-4 and TRBJ2-5, with TRBD1 matching over 9 bases. This CDR3 region has 14 residues. Germline CDR1 is SGHNT and CDR2 is YYREEE (reference sequence). The junction had 5 bases not matched to a gene; V was cut back by 4 bases and J by 4 bases. CDR3 sequence reads: CASSARDRAETQYF. The CDR3 nucleotides read TGTGCCAGCAGCGCAAGGGACAGGGCAGAGACCCAGTACTTC.

This chain joins TRBV7-9 and TRBJ2-1, with TRBD2 matching over 7 bases. Germline-derived CDR1 and CDR2 are SEHNR and FQNEAQ (reference sequence). After removal of 2 bases from V and 6 bases from J, the junction contained 7 bases not matched to a gene. The CDR3 is 15 residues long. Written as DNA, the CDR3 is TGTGCCAGCAGCTTAAGGGAGGGGAATAGCAATGAGCAGTTCTTC. This encodes CASSLREGNSNEQFF. The full variable domain, completed using reference TRBV7-9 and TRBJ2-1, is DTGVSQNPRHKITKRGQNVTFRCDPISEHNRLYWYRQTLGQGPEFLTYFQNEAQLEKSRLLSDRFSAERPKGSFSTLEIQRTEQGDSAMYLCASSLREGNSNEQFFGPGTRLTVL.

This clone was detected only once. The chain is built from TRBV11-2 and TRBJ2-3; possibly TRBD2 for D (6 bases). V lost 3 bases to trimming and J lost 4 bases, with 23 bases between them. The CDR3 is 18 amino acids. Germline CDR1 reads SGHAT; CDR2 reads FQNNGV. CDR3 DNA: TGTGCCAGCAGCTTCGCCATCCCAGGACTATCGGGGGCAGATACGCAGTATTTT. This codes for CASSFAIPGLSGADTQYF. The complete variable domain, with remaining parts taken from reference TRBV11-2 and TRBJ2-3, reads EAGVAQSPRYKIIEKRQSVAFWCNPISGHATLYWYQQILGQGPKLLIQFQNNGVVDDSQLPKDRFSAERLKGVDSTLKIQPAKLEDSAVYLCASSFAIPGLSGADTQYFGPGTRLTVL.

This clone came up once. The rearrangement links TRBV18 to TRBJ1-1; 9 bases map to TRBD1. The germline V gene has CDR1 KGHSH and CDR2 LQKENI. The CDR3 spans 16 residues. V lost 0 bases to trimming and J lost 4 bases; unmatched junction nucleotides: 6. The CDR3 reads CASSPPASTGGTEAFF. Written as DNA, the CDR3 is TGTGCCAGCTCACCACCAGCTTCGACAGGGGGCACTGAAGCTTTCTTT.

This clone was recorded once. This rearrangement joins TRBV27 to TRBJ1-1, with D perhaps TRBD1 (5 bases). Germline lookup yields CDR1 MNHEY and CDR2 SMNVEV (reference sequence). The CDR3 sequence is 16 residues long. Trimming left V 3 bases short and J 3 bases short, with 17 bases between. The CDR3 here is CASSFPQGLSDTEAFF. CDR3 bases: TGTGCCAGCAGTTTCCCCCAGGGCCTGAGTGACACTGAAGCTTTCTTT.

With respect to this clone: This CDR3 is also generated by other DNA sequences in the sample. The chain uses TRBV5-1 and TRBJ1-2; 7 bases align to TRBD1. This CDR3 is 14 amino acids long. Germline CDR1 SGHRS, CDR2 YFSETQ. After removal of 0 bases from V and 7 bases from J, the junction contained 6 bases not matched to a gene. CDR3 nucleotides: TGCGCCAGCAGCTTGGGCGACAGGGCAGGTGGCTACACCTTC. Translated, it gives CASSLGDRAGGYTF.

This clone was detected only once. This chain uses TRBV6-1 with TRBJ1-6; D gene ambiguous. V was cut by 4 bases and J by 4 bases, with 14 bases left in between. This CDR3 comprises 16 residues. Looked up from germline, CDR1 is MNHNS and CDR2 is SASEGT. The CDR3 nucleotides read TGTGCCAGCAGTGGTACGGGAAAGCCGTATAATTCACCCCTCCACTTT. Protein product: CASSGTGKPYNSPLHF.

The V gene is TRBV28, the J gene TRBJ1-2; 9 bases align to TRBD1. In germline, CDR1 is MDHEN, CDR2 SYDVKM. The CDR3 is 16 amino acids. The V segment lost 6 bases and the J segment 3 bases; nucleotides outside the gene matches: 11. In nucleotides, the CDR3 is TGTGCCAGCAGCACACCGGGACAGGGAGTTGACTATGGCTACACCTTC. Amino acids: CASSTPGQGVDYGYTF.

The J gene is TRBJ2-1, the V gene TRBV27; 13 bases align to TRBD2. This CDR3 is built from 20 residues. Germline V lookup: CDR1 MNHEY, CDR2 SMNVEV (reference sequence). V lost 5 bases and J lost 7; bases outside the gene matches: 20. This chain's CDR3 is CASSPTPPTSGRASANEQFF. The CDR3 nucleotides are TGTGCCAGCAGTCCAACCCCTCCTACTAGCGGGAGGGCTTCCGCGAATGAGCAGTTCTTC.

The chain employs TRBV30 and TRBJ1-4, with D unclear. Germline V gene data show CDR1 as GTSNPN and CDR2 as SVGIG (reference sequence). Trimming took off 2 bases at V and 3 bases at J, with 7 bases between the two ends. The CDR3 consists of 13 residues. The CDR3 region is CAWSSGSNEKLFF. The CDR3 nucleotides are TGTGCCTGGAGTTCGGGGTCTAATGAAAAACTGTTTTTT. The full variable domain, completed using reference TRBV30 and TRBJ1-4, is SQTIHQWPATLVQPVGSPLSLECTVEGTSNPNLYWYRQAAGRGLQLLFYSVGIGQISSEVPQNLSASRPQDRQFILSSKKLLLSDSGFYLCAWSSGSNEKLFFGSGTQLSVL.

The chain carries TRBV28 and TRBJ2-1; D is perhaps TRBD1 (5 bases). The V gene's germline CDR1 is MDHEN and CDR2 SYDVKM. There are 15 residues in the CDR3. Deletions cut 7 bases from V and 4 bases from J, with 17 bases between. The CDR3: CASILKGNGYNEQFF. CDR3 DNA: TGTGCCAGCATCTTGAAGGGGAATGGGTACAATGAGCAGTTCTTC.